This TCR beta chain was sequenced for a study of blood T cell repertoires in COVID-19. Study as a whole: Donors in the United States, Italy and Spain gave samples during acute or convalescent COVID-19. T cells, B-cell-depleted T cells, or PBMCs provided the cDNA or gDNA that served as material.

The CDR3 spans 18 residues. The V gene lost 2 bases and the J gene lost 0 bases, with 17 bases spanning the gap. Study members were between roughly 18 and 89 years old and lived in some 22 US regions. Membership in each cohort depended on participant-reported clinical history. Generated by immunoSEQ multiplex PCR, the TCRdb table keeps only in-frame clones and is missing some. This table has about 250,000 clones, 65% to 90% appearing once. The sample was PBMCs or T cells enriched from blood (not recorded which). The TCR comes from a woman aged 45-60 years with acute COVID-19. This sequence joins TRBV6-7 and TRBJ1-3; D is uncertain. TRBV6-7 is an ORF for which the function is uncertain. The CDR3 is CASSYLGKEGNSGNTIYF. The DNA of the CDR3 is TGTGCCAGCAGTTACCTTGGGAAGGAGGGCAACTCTGGAAACACCATATATTTT.